This TCR beta chain was retrieved from a study of control samples from healthy donors and cancer patients. This clone was seen a handful of times. Other nucleotide sequences from this sample produce the same CDR3. Germline CDR1 MDHEN, CDR2 SYDVKM. This CDR3 spans 12 amino acids. V was cut by 3 bases and J by 4 bases, with 6 bases left in between. Repertoires were generated with immunoSEQ multiplex PCR, while TCRdb's copy carries only in-frame clones and drops some. The sample consists of 85,000 to 100,000 clones, roughly 78% of them appearing once. This sequence joins TRBV28 and TRBJ1-1, with a tentative D call TRBD1 (5 bases). Sequenced: blood. The clonotype comes from a man between 60 and 70 years old in good health. Here the CDR3 DNA reads TGTGCCAGCAGTTTTGGGGGCACTGAAGCTTTCTTT. Its protein is CASSFGGTEAFF.